These 22 T cell receptor beta chains came from one sample sequenced in a study of T-cell reconstitution after alpha-beta-depleted transplantation in children. Using unique molecular identifiers, the investigators prepared the TCRbeta library. One entry per CDR3 protein results from TCRdb running MiXCR on the PCR reads. The profile shows approximately 400,000 distinct CDR3 sequences, about 16% of them singletons. This specimen was PBMCs, mostly from graft donor cells, taken 360 days after TCRalphabeta/CD19-depleted stem cell transplant. All receptors come from a boy younger than two who had a stem cell transplant for Wiskott-Aldrich syndrome, so the T cells may come from the graft donor.

The chain carries TRBV12-3 or TRBV12-4 and TRBJ2-3, with D unclear. With 3 bases removed from V and 2 bases from J, the gap between germline ends came to 6 bases. This CDR3 spans 13 amino acids. The CDR3: CASSFRVTDTQYF. The CDR3 DNA is TGTGCCAGCAGTTTTCGCGTCACAGATACGCAGTATTTT.

This clonotype appeared many times. This sequence joins TRBV12-3 or TRBV12-4 and TRBJ2-6, with D unclear. The CDR3 contains 13 residues. Trimming left V 5 bases short and J 1 base short, with 3 bases between. Here the CDR3 reads CASSDSGANVLTF. The CDR3 DNA is TGTGCCAGCAGTGATTCTGGGGCCAACGTCCTGACTTTC.

The J gene is TRBJ2-7, the V gene TRBV5-1; the D call may be TRBD1 or TRBD2 (5 bases each). The CDR3 totals 14 residues. Germline V CDR1 and CDR2: SGHRS, YFSETQ. V lost 8 bases and J 7 bases, leaving 22 bases between the germline ends. The CDR3 sequence: CASSGTNDLGEQYF. CDR3 DNA: TGCGCCAGTTCCGGGACGAATGATCTGGGGGAGCAGTACTTC.

V and J are TRBV20-1 and TRBJ2-7; D call uncertain. CDR3 length: 10 amino acids. Germline CDR1 is DFQATT and CDR2 is SNEGSKA (reference sequence). Trimming stripped 6 bases from V and 3 bases from J, with 6 bases between. The CDR3 protein is CSAPDYEQYF. The DNA of the CDR3 is TGCAGTGCCCCGGACTACGAGCAGTACTTC.

Only a few counts were recorded for this clonotype. This chain links TRBV4-3 with TRBJ2-3; the match to TRBD1 covers 7 bases. Germline lookup yields CDR1 LGHNA and CDR2 YSLEER. CDR3 length: 16 residues. Unmatched junction bases numbered 6, after V lost 1 base and J lost 2 bases. The chain's CDR3 is CASSQVGGAVTDTQYF. DNA of the CDR3: TGCGCCAGCAGCCAAGTAGGGGGCGCGGTCACAGATACGCAGTATTTT.

This clonotype appeared a few times. CDR3 region: CASGGRGETQYF. As DNA, the CDR3 is TGTGCCAGTGGTGGCAGAGGGGAGACCCAGTACTTC. The chain employs TRBV7-9 and TRBJ2-5; a possible D gene is TRBD2 (5 bases). The CDR3 runs to 12 residues. In germline, CDR1 is SEHNR, CDR2 FQNEAQ (reference sequence). Trimming left V 9 bases short and J 5 bases short, with 13 bases between.

The V gene is TRBV4-3, the J gene TRBJ1-2; 9 bases line up with TRBD1. The J segment lost 9 bases and the V segment lost 4 bases, leaving 6 bases of the junction unmatched. CDR1 and CDR2 from the germline V gene are LGHNA and YSLEER. This CDR3 has 13 residues. CDR3 in amino acids: CASSRQGQGSYTF. The CDR3 nucleotides are TGCGCCAGCAGCCGGCAGGGACAGGGCAGCTACACCTTC.

V usage is TRBV19 and J usage is TRBJ2-7; 12 bases map to TRBD1. J lost 8 bases, V lost 5 bases, and 7 bases had no gene match. The CDR3 is 14 residues long. Germline V lookup: CDR1 LNHDA, CDR2 SQIVND (reference sequence). The CDR3 here is CASSFRDRGLKQYF. The CDR3 nucleotides read TGTGCCAGTAGTTTCCGGGACAGGGGGCTGAAGCAGTACTTC.

This clonotype has a handful of counts. The J gene is TRBJ2-3, the V gene TRBV20-1; 8 bases line up with TRBD2. In germline, CDR1 is DFQATT, CDR2 SNEGSKA (reference sequence). The CDR3 is 15 residues long. With V trimmed by 0 bases and J by 3 bases, 5 bases remained unmatched. The CDR3 nucleotides read TGCAGTGCTAGAGATGTCGGGGGGGCGACAGATACGCAGTATTTT. Its translation is CSARDVGGATDTQYF.

This clonotype appeared a few times. V is TRBV29-1 and J is TRBJ2-2; weak D call: TRBD1 (5 bases). V lost 3 bases to trimming and J lost 4 bases, with 15 bases between them. The germline V gene encodes CDR1 SQVTM and CDR2 ANQGSEA. This CDR3 has 15 amino acids. CDR3 sequence reads: CSVESRGLGTGELFF. The CDR3 nucleotides are TGCAGCGTTGAGAGTAGGGGCTTAGGCACCGGGGAGCTGTTTTTT.

This clonotype occurred a few times. The V and J genes are TRBV20-1 and TRBJ2-3; D is unresolved. CDR3 size: 12 residues. CDR1 and CDR2 from the germline V gene are DFQATT and SNEGSKA (reference sequence). The germline V and J ends were trimmed by 0 bases and 0 bases, with 1 base remaining between them. CDR3 sequence: CSARESTDTQYF. CDR3 DNA sequence: TGCAGTGCTAGAGAGAGCACAGATACGCAGTATTTT.

The CDR3 DNA reads as TGTGCCAGCGGAAGGCCATATTCAGATACGCAGTATTTT. Translated, it gives CASGRPYSDTQYF. The chain joins TRBV6-1 to TRBJ2-3, with D uncertain. V shed 8 bases and J shed 4 bases, with 13 bases lying between them. Per the germline V gene, CDR1 is MNHNS and CDR2 is SASEGT. This CDR3 has 13 residues.

Concerning this clonotype itself: The junction differs from germline at one of its ends, possibly a read error. The chain links TRBV5-1 to TRBJ2-2; D might be TRBD1 (6 bases). CDR1 and CDR2 from the germline V gene are SGHRS and YFSETQ. The CDR3 totals 14 residues. Here the CDR3 reads CASSPRGNTGELFF. DNA of the CDR3: TGTGCCAGCAGCCCCAGGGGGAACACCGGGGAGCTGTTTTTT.

This clonotype was observed a few times. The rearrangement joins TRBV20-1 to TRBJ1-5, with a possible D match to TRBD1 (6 bases). CDR3 length equals 14 residues. Germline V gene data show CDR1 as DFQATT and CDR2 as SNEGSKA (reference sequence). V was clipped by 3 bases and J by 4 bases, with 13 bases between them. DNA of the CDR3: TGCAGTGCTAGTAGCAGGGGCGGAAATCAGCCCCAGCATTTT. Its protein product is CSASSRGGNQPQHF.

This clonotype was observed many times. This sequence joins TRBV27 and TRBJ2-2; 8 bases fit TRBD2. Germline V gene lookup returns CDR1 MNHEY and CDR2 SMNVEV (reference sequence). Trimming removed 3 bases from V and 5 bases from J; junction bases left unmatched: 5. CDR3 size: 15 residues. The CDR3 nucleotides read TGTGCCAGCAGTTTCCGCGGGAGGAGGACCGGGGAGCTGTTTTTT. Protein product: CASSFRGRRTGELFF.

The V gene is TRBV20-1, the J gene TRBJ2-3; unclear D gene. V was clipped by 3 bases and J by 2 bases, with 6 bases between them. The length of the CDR3 is 12 residues. Germline V gene data show CDR1 as DFQATT and CDR2 as SNEGSKA (reference sequence). In DNA, the CDR3 is TGCAGTGCTAGTGGCCACACAGATACGCAGTATTTT. This translates into CSASGHTDTQYF.

This clonotype was recorded a few times. The chain couples TRBV6-5 to TRBJ2-2; the D is unclear. Deletions cut 6 bases from V and 3 bases from J, with 11 bases between. The CDR3 is made up of 14 amino acids. Per germline, CDR1 MNHEY and CDR2 SVGAGI. The CDR3 spells CASRGDLYTGELFF. In DNA form, the CDR3 reads TGTGCCAGCAGGGGCGACTTATACACCGGGGAGCTGTTTTTT.

This clonotype has just a few counts. The genes are TRBV5-4 and TRBJ2-3; D is perhaps TRBD2 (5 bases). This CDR3 has 16 amino acids. V dropped 4 bases and J dropped 6 bases, with 21 bases sitting between them. Per germline, CDR1 SGHNT and CDR2 YYREEE (reference sequence). CDR3 loop: CASSPSLQTGKDTQYF. Here the CDR3 DNA reads TGTGCCAGCAGCCCTAGCCTTCAAACGGGGAAGGATACGCAGTATTTT.

The gene calls are TRBV5-5 and TRBJ1-2; TRBD1 agrees at 7 bases. Germline V gene data show CDR1 as SGHKS and CDR2 as YYEKEE (reference sequence). V dropped 3 bases and J dropped 2; count of bases not matched to a gene: 7. The CDR3 covers 15 residues. The CDR3 DNA sequence: TGTGCCAGCAGCTCATTTGACAGGGTGAACTATGGCTACACCTTC. Translating gives CASSSFDRVNYGYTF.

On this clonotype itself: A much larger clone differs from this one at a single base, so this may be a read error. The conserved phenylalanine or tryptophan normally closing the CDR3 is absent here, so this likely arose from a read error. The chain joins TRBV12-3 or TRBV12-4 to TRBJ2-2; D not certain. V was cut by 3 bases and J by 3 bases, with 8 bases left in between. This CDR3 has 14 residues. As DNA, the CDR3 is TGTGCCAGCAGTTTTGACTCCTACACCGGGGAGCTGTTTCTT. It codes for CASSFDSYTGELFL.

This clonotype was picked up a small number of times. The chain joins TRBV5-1 to TRBJ2-1; D is perhaps TRBD2 (5 bases). Trimming cost V 2 bases and J 10 bases, with 19 bases left between them. Germline lookup yields CDR1 SGHRS and CDR2 YFSETQ. CDR3 length equals 15 residues. The CDR3 is CASSFGLALQWEQFF. The CDR3 DNA sequence: TGCGCCAGCAGCTTCGGTCTAGCCTTACAATGGGAGCAGTTCTTC. Based on the CDR3 plus reference TRBV5-1 and TRBJ2-1, the full variable domain is KAGVTQTPRYLIKTRGQQVTLSCSPISGHRSVSWYQQTPGQGLQFLFEYFSETQRNKGNFPGRFSGRQFSNSRSEMNVSTLELGDSALYLCASSFGLALQWEQFFGPGTRLTVL.

The V and J genes are TRBV24-1 and TRBJ2-7, with 7 bases fitting TRBD1. Looked up from germline, CDR1 is KGHDR and CDR2 is SFDVKD. J lost 1 base, V lost 2 bases, and 1 base had no gene match. The CDR3 loop spans 14 amino acids. CDR3 protein: CATSDSGQSYEQYF. In DNA form, the CDR3 reads TGTGCCACCAGTGATTCGGGACAGTCCTACGAGCAGTACTTC.